A selection of T cell receptor beta chains follows, all from one sample in a study of glioma-infiltrating T cells. TCRdb used MiXCR to reprocess the multiplex PCR reads, holding one entry per CDR3 protein. Counted here are more than 350,000 distinct CDR3 sequences, less than 50% occurring once; the ten biggest clones make up about 12%. Sequenced sample: glioma tissue, nonneoplastic brain tissue, or PBMCs (not recorded which). These receptors came from a human donor with low-grade glioma or glioblastoma, undergoing nonglioma brain surgery, or in good health (not recorded which). The CDR3 runs from the conserved cysteine through the conserved F or W. The D gene is left open where the match is weak. Clone size is stated in some rows and not others, as once, few, many or a class when expanded.

>TRBV27|TRBJ2-7|few|15|.
CASSPLDSPAYEQYF
TGTGCCAGCAGCCCCTTAGACTCGCCGGCGTACGAGCAGTACTTC
>TRBV5-1|TRBJ2-3|.|16|TRBD2
CASSLELLAGRDTQYF
TGCGCCAGCAGCTTGGAATTACTAGCGGGACGCGATACGCAGTATTTT
>TRBV20-1|TRBJ2-1|.|15|.
CSAIHGGPPYNEQFF
TGCAGTGCTATTCACGGGGGCCCACCCTACAATGAGCAGTTCTTC
>TRBV4-3|TRBJ2-7|once|13|.
CASSQRTGYEQYF
TGCGCCAGCAGCCAGAGAACAGGGTACGAGCAGTACTTC
>TRBV5-4|TRBJ2-5|.|15|TRBD2
CASSLGTSGQETQYF
TGTGCCAGCAGCCTGGGGACTAGCGGCCAAGAGACCCAGTACTTC
>TRBV12-3/TRBV12-4|TRBJ1-1|.|14|TRBD1
CASSPLQGAGEAFF
TGTGCCAGCAGTCCCCTCCAGGGGGCTGGTGAAGCTTTCTTT
>TRBV27|TRBJ2-7|.|13|TRBD2
CASTRSGSYEQYF
TGTGCCAGCACCCGTAGCGGGAGCTACGAGCAGTACTTC
>TRBV28|TRBJ2-5|.|13|.
CASRPSQVGTQYF
TGTGCCAGCAGGCCAAGCCAGGTCGGGACCCAGTACTTC
>TRBV28|TRBJ1-1|.|13|.
CAIKKGEDTEAFF
TGTGCCATAAAAAAGGGGGAGGACACTGAAGCTTTCTTT
>TRBV20-1|TRBJ2-7|few|14|TRBD2
CSAPRAGGPWEQYF
TGCAGTGCTCCCAGGGCGGGAGGGCCGTGGGAGCAGTACTTC
>TRBV28|TRBJ2-7|once|14|.
CASSLGGTKFEQYF
TGTGCCAGCAGTTTGGGGGGCACGAAGTTCGAGCAGTACTTC
>TRBV10-3|TRBJ2-1|few|17|TRBD2
CAISELASGRDYNEQFF
TGTGCCATCAGTGAGTTGGCTAGCGGGAGGGACTACAATGAGCAGTTCTTC
>TRBV3-1|TRBJ2-1|few|11|.
CASSLDGEQFF
TGTGCCAGCAGCCTAGACGGGGAGCAGTTCTTC
>TRBV24-1|TRBJ2-7|few|13|.
CATSEGPIYEQYF
TGTGCCACCAGTGAGGGGCCGATATACGAGCAGTACTTC
>TRBV25-1|TRBJ2-3|few|16|TRBD2
CASSPRLAGFTDTQYF
TGTGCCAGCAGTCCCCGACTAGCGGGGTTCACAGATACGCAGTATTTT
>TRBV20-1|TRBJ2-7|.|14|.
CSVAEGGYSYEQYF
TGCAGCGTGGCGGAGGGGGGCTACTCCTACGAGCAGTACTTC
>TRBV6-2/TRBV6-3|TRBJ2-1|many|12|.
CASSTNYNEQFF
TGTGCCAGCAGTACTAACTACAATGAGCAGTTCTTC
>TRBV7-2|TRBJ2-1|.|13|TRBD2
CASSRWTSAEQLF
TGTGCCAGCAGCCGCTGGACTAGCGCCGAGCAGTTATTC
>TRBV7-2|TRBJ2-7|.|15|TRBD1
CASSLLGTASYEQYF
TGTGCCAGCAGCTTACTCGGGACAGCCTCCTACGAGCAGTACTTC
>TRBV19|TRBJ2-1|few|15|.
CASTHRAGAPNEQFF
TGTGCCAGTACACACCGTGCGGGGGCCCCGAATGAGCAGTTCTTC
>TRBV7-2|TRBJ2-7|.|14|.
CASSLAMGGDEQYF
TGTGCCAGCAGCTTAGCGATGGGGGGTGACGAGCAGTACTTC
>TRBV5-5|TRBJ2-3|.|17|.
CASSSPWRGTNTDTQYF
TGTGCCAGCAGCTCCCCGTGGCGAGGGACAAACACAGATACGCAGTATTTT
>TRBV29-1|TRBJ2-5|.|13|.
CSVDGTTQETQYF
TGCAGCGTTGACGGGACAACCCAAGAGACCCAGTACTTC
>TRBV5-6|TRBJ1-3|.|18|TRBD1
CASSLPILDRRSGNTIYF
TGTGCCAGCAGCTTGCCCATCCTGGACAGGCGCTCTGGAAACACCATATATTTT
>TRBV7-2|TRBJ2-3|many|12|TRBD2
CASSPRTSRQYF
TGTGCCAGCAGCCCTCGGACTAGCAGACAGTATTTT
>TRBV6-1|TRBJ2-3|many|14|TRBD1
CASKRTGVRDTQYF
TGTGCCAGCAAGCGGACAGGGGTCAGAGATACGCAGTATTTT
>TRBV6-6|TRBJ2-1|many|15|.
CASSYQELSYNEQFF
TGTGCCAGCAGTTACCAGGAACTATCCTACAATGAGCAGTTCTTC
>TRBV15|TRBJ1-5|.|15|.
CATSRWDPSNEPQHF
TGTGCCACCAGCAGATGGGACCCGAGCAATGAGCCCCAGCATTTT
>TRBV12-3/TRBV12-4|TRBJ2-7|once|13|TRBD2
CASSPAGVYEQYF
TGTGCCAGCAGTCCAGCGGGAGTTTACGAGCAGTACTTC
>TRBV20-1|TRBJ2-5|few|19|TRBD2
CSARDAPGLAGGPGQTQYF
TGCAGTGCTAGAGACGCCCCGGGACTAGCGGGAGGGCCGGGACAGACCCAGTACTTC
>TRBV4-1|TRBJ2-7|few|16|.
CASSQDRWARGYEQYF
TGCGCCAGCAGCCAAGATCGCTGGGCTCGAGGCTACGAGCAGTACTTC
>TRBV4-1|TRBJ2-3|few|15|.
CASSQGPVSTDTQYF
TGCGCCAGCAGCCAAGGACCCGTCAGCACAGATACGCAGTATTTT
>TRBV2|TRBJ1-5|.|15|.
CASSDAPWNNKPQHF
TGTGCCAGCAGTGACGCACCCTGGAATAATAAGCCCCAGCATTTT
>TRBV7-2|TRBJ2-7|.|15|TRBD2
CASSPTSGRAGEQYF
TGTGCCAGCAGCCCGACTAGCGGGAGGGCCGGGGAGCAGTACTTC
>TRBV12-3/TRBV12-4|TRBJ2-1|.|15|TRBD2
CASRGSGSPYNEQFF
TGTGCCAGCAGGGGGAGCGGGAGCCCTTACAATGAGCAGTTCTTC
>TRBV6-1|TRBJ2-7|many|14|TRBD2
CASKPGTSSYEQYF
TGTGCCAGCAAACCAGGGACTAGCTCCTACGAGCAGTACTTC
>TRBV29-1|TRBJ2-3|.|14|TRBD1
CSVRDRALTDTQYF
TGCAGCGTAAGGGACAGGGCCCTCACAGATACGCAGTATTTT
>TRBV7-2|TRBJ1-5|.|15|.
CASSLALWRDQPQHF
TGTGCCAGCAGCTTAGCGCTTTGGAGGGATCAGCCCCAGCATTTT
>TRBV28|TRBJ2-6|.|17|TRBD1
CASSSFTDRAGANVLTF
TGTGCCAGCAGCAGTTTTACAGACAGGGCTGGGGCCAACGTCCTGACTTTC
>TRBV4-2|TRBJ2-1|.|14|TRBD1
CASSKEPRDREEFF
TGTGCCAGCAGCAAAGAACCCCGGGACAGGGAGGAGTTCTTC
>TRBV15|TRBJ1-2|.|13|.
CAISRAEQDGYTF
TGTGCCATCAGCAGAGCGGAACAGGATGGCTACACCTTC
>TRBV27|TRBJ1-1|.|14|.
CASSFETVNTEAFF
TGTGCCAGCAGTTTCGAGACAGTAAACACTGAAGCTTTCTTT
>TRBV20-1|TRBJ2-1|few|15|TRBD2
CSGNSGRHSYNEQFF
TGCAGTGGTAATAGCGGGAGGCATTCCTACAATGAGCAGTTCTTC